This T cell receptor beta chain was observed in a study of identical twins. Per germline, CDR1 SGHRS and CDR2 YFSETQ. Trimming pared 4 bases from V and 0 bases from J, leaving 16 bases between. This CDR3 is built from 17 residues. MiXCR, applied by TCRdb to the 5' RACE reads, yields one record per CDR3 protein. The table includes about 390,000 distinct CDR3 sequences, 9% detected once. This clonotype was recorded at least ten times. Its antigen is not identified. Whole-study findings and limits: Insertions ran lower in abundant cord blood beta clonotypes, though not in memory repertoires.

This sequence joins TRBV5-1 and TRBJ1-4; D gene ambiguous. The TCR originated in a woman between 45 and 60 years old in good health. What was sequenced was naive T cells sorted from blood. CDR3 coding DNA: TGCGCCAGCAGCAACCCCCAGGATTTCGCAACTAATGAAAAACTGTTTTTT. It translates to CASSNPQDFATNEKLFF.